This T cell receptor (beta chain) is drawn from a study of T cell changes during pregnancy in multiple sclerosis. The germline CDR1 and CDR2 sequences are SNHLY and FYNNEI. The V and J ends lost 2 bases and 4 bases, in that order; junction bases with no gene match: 6. The CDR3 is made up of 16 amino acids. TCRdb's copy holds only in-frame clones and misses some; the assay was immunoSEQ multiplex PCR. The table lists approximately 130,000 clones, roughly 92% of them singletons, with less than 7.5% in the top ten. The source is a female donor with multiple sclerosis, enrolled in a pregnancy study. The sequences come from peripheral blood, collected before pregnancy. The chain joins TRBV2 to TRBJ1-5; 9 bases fit TRBD1. CDR3 sequence (DNA): TGTGCCAGCAGTGAAAGACAGGGGGTTGTGAATCAGCCCCAGCATTTT. Its protein is CASSERQGVVNQPQHF. Using reference TRBV2 and TRBJ1-5 for the parts outside the CDR3, the full variable domain is EPEVTQTPSHQVTQMGQEVILRCVPISNHLYFYWYRQILGQKVEFLVSFYNNEISEKSEIFDDQFSVERPDGSNFTLKIRSTKLEDSAMYFCASSERQGVVNQPQHFGDGTRLSIL.